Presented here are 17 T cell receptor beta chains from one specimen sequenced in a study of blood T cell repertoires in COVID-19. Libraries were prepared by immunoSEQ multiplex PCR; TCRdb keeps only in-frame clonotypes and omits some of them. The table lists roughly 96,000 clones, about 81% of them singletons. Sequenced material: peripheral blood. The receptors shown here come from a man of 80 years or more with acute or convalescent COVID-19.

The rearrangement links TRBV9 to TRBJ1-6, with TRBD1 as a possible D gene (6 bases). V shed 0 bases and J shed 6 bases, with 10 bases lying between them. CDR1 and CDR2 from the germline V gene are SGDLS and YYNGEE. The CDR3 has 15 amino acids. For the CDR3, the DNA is TGTGCCAGCAGCGTAGAGGGACAAACTAATTCACCCCTCCACTTT. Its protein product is CASSVEGQTNSPLHF.

This chain's CDR3 is CASSSTGGAAKNIQYF. CDR3 bases: TGCGCCAGCAGCTCCACAGGGGGCGCAGCCAAAAACATTCAGTACTTC. V gene TRBV5-1 combines with J gene TRBJ2-4, with TRBD1 matching over 9 bases. This CDR3 has 16 amino acids. V shed 3 bases and J 0 bases; nucleotides not matched to a gene: 4. The V gene's germline CDR1 is SGHRS and CDR2 YFSETQ.

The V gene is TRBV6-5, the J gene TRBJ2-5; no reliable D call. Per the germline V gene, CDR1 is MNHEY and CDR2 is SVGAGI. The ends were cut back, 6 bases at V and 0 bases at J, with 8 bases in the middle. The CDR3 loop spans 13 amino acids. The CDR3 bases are TGTGCCAGCAGCAGGATATACCAAGAGACCCAGTACTTC. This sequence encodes CASSRIYQETQYF.

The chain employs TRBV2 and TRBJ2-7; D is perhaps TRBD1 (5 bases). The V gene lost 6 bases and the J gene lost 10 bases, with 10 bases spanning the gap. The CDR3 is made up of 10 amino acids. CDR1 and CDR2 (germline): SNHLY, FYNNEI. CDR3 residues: CASSRQIQYF. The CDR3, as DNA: TGTGCCAGCAGCAGACAGATACAGTACTTC.

CDR3 amino acids: CASSSIQGADEQYF. CDR3 in DNA: TGCGCCAGCAGCTCGATACAGGGGGCGGACGAGCAGTACTTC. V and J are TRBV5-1 and TRBJ2-7; TRBD1 matches at 9 bases. Germline assignment: CDR1 SGHRS and CDR2 YFSETQ. The CDR3 consists of 14 residues. The V gene end was trimmed by 3 bases and the J gene end by 5 bases; junction bases not matched to a gene: 6. Looking up the rest from reference TRBV5-1 and TRBJ2-7 gives the full variable domain: KAGVTQTPRYLIKTRGQQVTLSCSPISGHRSVSWYQQTPGQGLQFLFEYFSETQRNKGNFPGRFSGRQFSNSRSEMNVSTLELGDSALYLCASSSIQGADEQYFGPGTRLTVT.

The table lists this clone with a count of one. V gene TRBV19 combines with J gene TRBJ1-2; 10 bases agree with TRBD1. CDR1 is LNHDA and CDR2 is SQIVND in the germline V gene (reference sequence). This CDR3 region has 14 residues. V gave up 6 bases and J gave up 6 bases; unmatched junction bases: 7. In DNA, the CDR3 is TGTGCCAGTAGGGAGAGACAGGGGGCTGATGGCTACACCTTC. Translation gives CASRERQGADGYTF. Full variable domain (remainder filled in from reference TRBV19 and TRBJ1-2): DGGITQSPKYLFRKEGQNVTLSCEQNLNHDAMYWYRQDPGQGLRLIYYSQIVNDFQKGDIAEGYSVSREKKESFPLTVTSAQKNPTAFYLCASRERQGADGYTFGSGTRLTVV.

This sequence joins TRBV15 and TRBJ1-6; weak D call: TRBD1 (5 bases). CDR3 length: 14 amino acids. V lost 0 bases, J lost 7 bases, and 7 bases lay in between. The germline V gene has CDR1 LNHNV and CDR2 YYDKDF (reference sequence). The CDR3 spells CATSRDQGNSPLHF. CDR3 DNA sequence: TGTGCCACCAGCAGAGATCAGGGAAATTCACCCCTCCACTTT.

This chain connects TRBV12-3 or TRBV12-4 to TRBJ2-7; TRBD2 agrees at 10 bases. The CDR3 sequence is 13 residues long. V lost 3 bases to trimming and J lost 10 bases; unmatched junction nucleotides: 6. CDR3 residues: CASSFYSGRGQYF. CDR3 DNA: TGTGCCAGCAGTTTTTACAGCGGGAGGGGCCAGTACTTC.

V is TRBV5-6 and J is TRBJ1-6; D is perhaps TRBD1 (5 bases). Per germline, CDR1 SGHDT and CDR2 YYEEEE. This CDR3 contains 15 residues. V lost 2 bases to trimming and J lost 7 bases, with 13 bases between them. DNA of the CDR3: TGTGCCAGCAGCTTAGGCCAGGGCTCAAATTCACCCCTCCACTTT. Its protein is CASSLGQGSNSPLHF.

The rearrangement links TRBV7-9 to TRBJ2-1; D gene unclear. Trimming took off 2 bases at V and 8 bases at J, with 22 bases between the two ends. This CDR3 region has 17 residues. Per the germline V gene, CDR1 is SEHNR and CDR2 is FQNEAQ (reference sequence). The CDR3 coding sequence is TGTGCCAGCAGCTTAAGTCAGAGCCAAAACGCGGATCATGAGCAGTTCTTC. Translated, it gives CASSLSQSQNADHEQFF.

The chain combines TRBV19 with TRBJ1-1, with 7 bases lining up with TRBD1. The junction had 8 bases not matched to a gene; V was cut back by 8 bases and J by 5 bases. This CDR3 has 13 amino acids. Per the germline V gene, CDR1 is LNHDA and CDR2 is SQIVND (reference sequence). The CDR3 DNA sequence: TGTGCCAGTTGCAGGACAGGACGGACTGAAGCTTTCTTT. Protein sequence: CASCRTGRTEAFF.

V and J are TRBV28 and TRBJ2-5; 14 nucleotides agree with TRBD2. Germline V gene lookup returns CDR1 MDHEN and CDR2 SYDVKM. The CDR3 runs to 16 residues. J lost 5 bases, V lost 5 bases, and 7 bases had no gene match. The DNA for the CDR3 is TGTGCCAGCAGTGCCGGACTAGCGGGAGGTGGGGAGACCCAGTACTTC. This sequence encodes CASSAGLAGGGETQYF.

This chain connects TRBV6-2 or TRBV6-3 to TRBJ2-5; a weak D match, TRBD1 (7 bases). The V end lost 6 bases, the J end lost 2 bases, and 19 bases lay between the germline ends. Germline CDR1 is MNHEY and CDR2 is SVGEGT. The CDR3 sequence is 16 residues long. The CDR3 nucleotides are TGTGCCAGCAGCCTTTCCAGGGGGGCCCTACAAGAGACCCAGTACTTC. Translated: CASSLSRGALQETQYF.

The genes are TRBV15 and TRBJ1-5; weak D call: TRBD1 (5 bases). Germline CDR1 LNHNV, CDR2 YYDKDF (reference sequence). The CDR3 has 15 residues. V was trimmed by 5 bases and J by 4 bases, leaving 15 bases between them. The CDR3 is CATSLEVTDNQPQHF. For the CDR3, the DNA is TGTGCCACCAGCCTCGAGGTGACAGATAATCAGCCCCAGCATTTT.

Here the CDR3 DNA reads TGTGCCAGCAGCCAAGACCGGACAGGGCCTTCTAACTATGGCTACACCTTC. Its protein is CASSQDRTGPSNYGYTF. The rearrangement uses TRBV14 and TRBJ1-2, with TRBD1 matching 8 bases. Germline V gene lookup returns CDR1 SGHDN and CDR2 FVKESK. Trimming removed 0 bases from V and 0 bases from J; junction bases left unmatched: 6. CDR3 size: 17 residues.

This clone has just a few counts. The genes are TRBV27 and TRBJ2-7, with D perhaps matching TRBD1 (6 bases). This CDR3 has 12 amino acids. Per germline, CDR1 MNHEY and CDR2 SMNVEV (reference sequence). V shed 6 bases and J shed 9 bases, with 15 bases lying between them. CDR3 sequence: CASSPLGQGQYF. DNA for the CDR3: TGTGCCAGCAGCCCCCTGGGACAAGGGCAGTACTTC.

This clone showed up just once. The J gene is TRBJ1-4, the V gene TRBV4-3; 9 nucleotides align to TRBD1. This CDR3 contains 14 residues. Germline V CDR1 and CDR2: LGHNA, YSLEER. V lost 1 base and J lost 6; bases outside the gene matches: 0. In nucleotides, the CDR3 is TGCGCCAGCAGCCAAGGGACAGGGGATGAAAAACTGTTTTTT. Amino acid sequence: CASSQGTGDEKLFF.